These 29 T cell receptor beta chains were sequenced from one sample in a study of shared clonotypes between healthy human individuals. Method: immunoSEQ multiplex PCR; TCRdb's copy keeps in-frame clones and lacks some. The data hold 2 million to 2.5 million clones, with 90% to 95% observed a single time. The sequencing sample was made of naive CD4+ T cells sorted from blood. Regarding subset: CD45RA+ positively selected. The receptor source for this set is a man between 18 and 29 years old in good health.

On this clone: This CDR3 is also generated by other DNA sequences in the sample. This rearrangement joins TRBV5-1 to TRBJ2-5; no firm D call. Germline V gene sequence: CDR1 SGHRS, CDR2 YFSETQ. V dropped 0 bases and J dropped 4 bases, with 7 bases sitting between them. The CDR3 is made up of 13 amino acids. CDR3 bases: TGCGCCAGCAGCTTGGGGACCGGAGAGACCCAGTACTTC. Amino acid sequence: CASSLGTGETQYF. The complete variable domain, with remaining parts taken from reference TRBV5-1 and TRBJ2-5, reads KAGVTQTPRYLIKTRGQQVTLSCSPISGHRSVSWYQQTPGQGLQFLFEYFSETQRNKGNFPGRFSGRQFSNSRSEMNVSTLELGDSALYLCASSLGTGETQYFGPGTRLLVL.

This rearrangement joins TRBV5-6 to TRBJ2-7; TRBD1 is a possible D gene (5 bases). Germline CDR1 SGHDT, CDR2 YYEEEE. The CDR3 extends over 14 amino acids. The V end lost 0 bases, the J end lost 2 bases, and 9 bases lay between the germline ends. CDR3 nucleotides: TGTGCCAGCAGCTTGGACAGGAACACCTACGAGCAGTACTTC. Encoded protein: CASSLDRNTYEQYF.

This clone was observed a single time. This chain connects TRBV6-5 to TRBJ1-2; D is undetermined. Germline values: CDR1 MNHEY, CDR2 SVGAGI. CDR3 length equals 14 residues. The V end was cut by 7 bases, the J end by 6 bases, with 18 bases between. The CDR3 nucleotides are TGTGCCAGCACCTCCGCCAAGATCTGGGATGGCTACACCTTC. Amino acid sequence: CASTSAKIWDGYTF.

As to this clone: The sample carries other DNA sequences with the same CDR3. The genes are TRBV7-2 and TRBJ1-2; no definite D call. Trimming shortened V by 2 bases and J by 2 bases, and 6 bases separated the two germline ends. The CDR3 is 13 amino acids. The germline CDR1 and CDR2 sequences are SGHTA and FQGNSA. Here the CDR3 DNA reads TGTGCCAGCAGCTTATCTTTAAACTATGGCTACACCTTC. Translated, it gives CASSLSLNYGYTF. Full variable domain (rest looked up from reference TRBV7-2 and TRBJ1-2): GAGVSQSPSNKVTEKGKDVELRCDPISGHTALYWYRQSLGQGLEFLIYFQGNSAPDKSGLPSDRFSAERTGGSVSTLTIQRTQQEDSAVYLCASSLSLNYGYTFGSGTRLTVV.

The rearrangement links TRBV5-6 to TRBJ2-5; 8 bases match TRBD1. Germline V gene lookup returns CDR1 SGHDT and CDR2 YYEEEE. CDR3 length equals 15 residues. Trimming took 4 bases from V and 7 from J; bases not matched to a gene: 12. As DNA, the CDR3 is TGTGCCAGCAGCCCGGCAGGGGGCTTAGAATGGACCCAGTACTTC. Translated: CASSPAGGLEWTQYF.

This clone was seen only once. V and J are TRBV6-1 and TRBJ1-6; D unclear. V lost 4 bases and J 5 bases, leaving 6 bases between the germline ends. The CDR3 covers 13 residues. The germline gives CDR1 MNHNS, CDR2 SASEGT. The CDR3 region is CASSGGNNSPLHF. For the CDR3, the DNA is TGTGCCAGCAGTGGCGGAAATAATTCACCCCTCCACTTT.

This sequence joins TRBV30 and TRBJ2-1; 9 positions agree with TRBD1. The CDR3 is 16 residues long. V shed 5 bases, J shed 6 bases, and the junction held 14 bases outside the gene matches. CDR1 GTSNPN and CDR2 SVGIG come from the germline V gene (reference sequence). The CDR3: CAWGQGLRLEFNEQFF. CDR3 DNA sequence: TGTGCCTGGGGACAGGGGTTGAGACTAGAGTTCAATGAGCAGTTCTTC.

The chain is built from TRBV9 and TRBJ1-5; perhaps TRBD1 as D (6 bases). Germline values: CDR1 SGDLS, CDR2 YYNGEE. V was pared by 3 bases and J by 0 bases, with 7 bases between. The CDR3 contains 14 residues. The CDR3 protein is CASSDRDSNQPQHF. As DNA, the CDR3 is TGTGCCAGCAGCGACAGGGATAGCAATCAGCCCCAGCATTTT. Filled out from reference TRBV9 and TRBJ1-5, the complete variable domain reads DSGVTQTPKHLITATGQRVTLRCSPRSGDLSVYWYQQSLDQGLQFLIQYYNGEERAKGNILERFSAQQFPDLHSELNLSSLELGDSALYFCASSDRDSNQPQHFGDGTRLSIL.

In its sample, this clone was seen once. The same CDR3 is also encoded by other DNA sequences in this sample. The J gene is TRBJ2-7, the V gene TRBV18, with D uncertain. Germline loops: CDR1 KGHSH, CDR2 LQKENI. The CDR3 is 12 amino acids. V lost 0 bases, J lost 3 bases, and 3 bases lay in between. The CDR3 protein is CASSPPGYEQYF. The CDR3 nucleotides are TGTGCCAGCTCACCACCTGGCTACGAGCAGTACTTC.

Concerning this clone: Other DNA sequences in the sample encode the same CDR3. The rearrangement joins TRBV5-1 to TRBJ2-7; D gene uncertain. The CDR3 has 12 residues. The germline gives CDR1 SGHRS, CDR2 YFSETQ. Between the trimmed V and J ends, which lost 4 bases and 0 bases, there was a span of 5 bases. The chain's CDR3 is CASSPNSYEQYF. As DNA, the CDR3 is TGCGCCAGCAGCCCCAACTCCTACGAGCAGTACTTC.

The V gene is TRBV19, the J gene TRBJ1-1; 12 bases map to TRBD1. The CDR3 length is 15 residues. CDR1 is LNHDA, CDR2 SQIVND, per germline (reference sequence). The V segment lost 7 bases and the J segment 10 bases; nucleotides outside the gene matches: 13. The CDR3 DNA follows: TGTGCCAGTACCCCTTTGGTAGGGACAGGGGGCGCAGCTTTCTTT. This encodes CASTPLVGTGGAAFF.

For the CDR3, the DNA is TGTGCCAGCAGCTTAGCGCTCCAGGTGAACACTGAAGCTTTCTTT. Translated: CASSLALQVNTEAFF. V and J are TRBV7-8 and TRBJ1-1; D remains ambiguous. This CDR3 is built from 15 residues. The germline V gene encodes CDR1 SGHVS and CDR2 FQNEAQ. V shed 0 bases and J shed 0 bases, with 8 bases lying between them.

The V call is TRBV6-1, the J call TRBJ1-5, with D possibly being TRBD1 (6 bases). This CDR3 is 13 amino acids long. The V gene's germline CDR1 is MNHNS and CDR2 SASEGT. Trimming took 6 bases from V and 5 from J, leaving 11 bases between them. CDR3 residues: CASRGQTHQPQHF. The CDR3 DNA follows: TGTGCCAGCAGAGGACAGACCCATCAGCCCCAGCATTTT.

The V gene is TRBV19, the J gene TRBJ2-3; D remains unclear. The CDR3 loop spans 13 amino acids. The germline V gene encodes CDR1 LNHDA and CDR2 SQIVND (reference sequence). V shed 6 bases and J shed 2 bases, with 9 bases lying between them. CDR3 in DNA: TGTGCCAGTAGACGGGCCCTCACAGATACGCAGTATTTT. Translation gives CASRRALTDTQYF.

This clone was detected once. This CDR3 is also generated by other DNA sequences in the sample. The genes are TRBV5-1 and TRBJ2-1; D not resolved. V lost 0 bases to trimming and J lost 0 bases, with 7 bases between them. The germline gives CDR1 SGHRS, CDR2 YFSETQ. The CDR3 runs 15 residues. The CDR3 DNA is TGCGCCAGCAGCTTGGGTGATAGCTCCTACAATGAGCAGTTCTTC. Residues: CASSLGDSSYNEQFF.

V is TRBV2 and J is TRBJ2-3; D is possibly TRBD1 or TRBD2 (5 bases each). V lost 0 bases to trimming and J lost 6 bases, with 16 bases between them. This CDR3 contains 16 residues. Per germline, CDR1 SNHLY and CDR2 FYNNEI. The CDR3 protein is CASSEASGQARDTQYF. CDR3 nucleotides: TGTGCCAGCAGTGAAGCATCGGGGCAGGCGAGGGATACGCAGTATTTT.

This sequence joins TRBV11-2 and TRBJ2-7, with D maybe TRBD2 (7 bases). V was pared by 2 bases and J by 4 bases, with 18 bases between. This CDR3 spans 16 amino acids. Per the germline V gene, CDR1 is SGHAT and CDR2 is FQNNGV. The DNA of the CDR3 is TGTGCCAGCAGCTTAAGGGGGGGTTTTCCCTTGTACGAGCAGTACTTC. The encoded protein is CASSLRGGFPLYEQYF.

The chain combines TRBV6-5 with TRBJ1-6, with TRBD1 identical over 7 bases. This CDR3 has 14 amino acids. The germline gives CDR1 MNHEY, CDR2 SVGAGI. After removal of 5 bases from V and 5 bases from J, the junction contained 3 bases not matched to a gene. CDR3 sequence (DNA): TGTGCCAGCAGTGGGGACAGAGATAATTCACCCCTCCACTTT. As protein: CASSGDRDNSPLHF.

The rearrangement links TRBV28 to TRBJ1-5; perhaps TRBD1 as D (5 bases). V lost 1 base and J 2 bases, leaving 15 bases between the germline ends. The germline gives CDR1 MDHEN, CDR2 SYDVKM. This CDR3 contains 17 residues. The CDR3 DNA reads TGTGCCAGCAGTTTATACGACTTTAGGGACGGCAATCAGCCCCAGCATTTT. Translation gives CASSLYDFRDGNQPQHF.

J is TRBJ2-1 and V is TRBV28; the match to TRBD1 covers 11 bases. Per the germline V gene, CDR1 is MDHEN and CDR2 is SYDVKM. CDR3 size: 15 residues. The junction had 4 bases not matched to a gene; V was cut back by 5 bases and J by 4 bases. The CDR3 nucleotides are TGTGCCAGCAGTCGGGGACAGGGGGGATACAATGAGCAGTTCTTC. Residues: CASSRGQGGYNEQFF.

The chain uses TRBV10-3 and TRBJ1-2; 12 nucleotides agree with TRBD1. The CDR3 loop spans 14 amino acids. CDR1 ENHRY and CDR2 SYGVKD come from the germline V gene. J lost 6 bases, V lost 5 bases, and 4 bases had no gene match. This CDR3 reads CAISRDRGRDGYTF. CDR3 nucleotide sequence: TGTGCCATCAGTCGGGACAGGGGGCGGGATGGCTACACCTTC.

V and J are TRBV30 and TRBJ2-6; D perhaps matches TRBD1 (5 bases). This CDR3 is built from 16 residues. The germline V gene has CDR1 GTSNPN and CDR2 SVGIG (reference sequence). Trimming removed 0 bases at V and 1 base at J, with 10 bases between. The CDR3 coding sequence is TGTGCCTGGAGTGTACAGGTTCCTTCTGGGGCCAACGTCCTGACTTTC. This codes for CAWSVQVPSGANVLTF.

The genes are TRBV11-2 and TRBJ2-7; D is ambiguous. Per the germline V gene, CDR1 is SGHAT and CDR2 is FQNNGV. This CDR3 has 14 amino acids. The V end lost 2 bases, the J end lost 3 bases, and 11 bases lay between the germline ends. This chain's CDR3 is CASSLTGLFYEQYF. DNA of the CDR3: TGTGCCAGCAGCTTAACGGGTTTGTTCTACGAGCAGTACTTC.

The chain's CDR3 is CASSETPRETQYF. The CDR3 nucleotides read TGTGCCAGCAGTGAGACCCCTCGAGAGACCCAGTACTTC. The chain is built from TRBV27 and TRBJ2-5; D not resolved. The CDR3 has 13 residues. Germline CDR1 and CDR2: MNHEY and SMNVEV (reference sequence). Between the trimmed V and J ends, which lost 5 bases and 4 bases, there was a span of 11 bases.

This chain joins TRBV4-1 and TRBJ1-5, with a weak D call TRBD1 (5 bases). Trimming took off 2 bases at V and 1 base at J, with 18 bases between the two ends. Germline V gives CDR1 MGHRA, CDR2 YSYEKL. The length of the CDR3 is 18 residues. The DNA of the CDR3 is TGCGCCAGCAGCCAACAGGGTGGCAGAGGGTCGAGCAATCAGCCCCAGCATTTT. Its translation is CASSQQGGRGSSNQPQHF.

The chain combines TRBV5-1 with TRBJ2-7; a possible D gene is TRBD1 (6 bases). Between the trimmed V and J ends, which lost 5 bases and 2 bases, there was a span of 17 bases. The CDR3 consists of 15 residues. Germline V gene data show CDR1 as SGHRS and CDR2 as YFSETQ. The CDR3 reads CASRNSAGAAYEQYF. The CDR3 coding sequence is TGCGCCAGCAGGAACTCGGCAGGGGCTGCCTACGAGCAGTACTTC.

The rearrangement joins TRBV7-3 to TRBJ2-1; no reliable D call. V gave up 7 bases and J gave up 7 bases, with 14 bases separating them. Germline V gene data show CDR1 as SGHTA and CDR2 as FQGTGA. This CDR3 comprises 13 residues. The CDR3 coding sequence is TGTGCCAGCAAGAGCCCGGCGGAGAATGAGCAGTTCTTC. Translating it yields CASKSPAENEQFF.

The chain carries TRBV10-2 and TRBJ2-3; 9 bases are shared with TRBD2. Germline V gene lookup returns CDR1 WSHSY and CDR2 SAAADI. This CDR3 is built from 16 residues. The junction had 7 bases not matched to a gene; V was cut back by 2 bases and J by 4 bases. The CDR3 region has the DNA TGCGCCAGCAGTGAGGGACTAGCGCCCTTAGCAGATACGCAGTATTTT. Translation: CASSEGLAPLADTQYF.

The rearrangement uses TRBV19 and TRBJ1-5; the D is unclear. The CDR3 runs 13 residues. V lost 3 bases and J 4 bases, leaving 7 bases between the germline ends. In germline, CDR1 is LNHDA, CDR2 SQIVND (reference sequence). As DNA, the CDR3 is TGTGCCAGTAGTATTATACAGAATCAGCCCCAGCATTTT. Its protein is CASSIIQNQPQHF.